This TCR beta chain was identified during a study of early T cells in non-severe SARS-CoV-2 infection. CDR1 is SGHVS and CDR2 is FQNEAQ in the germline V gene. The CDR3 contains 15 residues. The V end was cut by 1 base, the J end by 9 bases, with 16 bases between. TCRdb redid the calling of the 5' RACE reads with MiXCR, one entry per CDR3 protein. The sample includes about 80,000 distinct CDR3 sequences, approximately 15% seen only once; the top ten take 2.9%. The sequence was obtained from an adult who was a healthcare worker with PCR-confirmed SARS-CoV-2 infection or an uninfected control (not recorded which). The sample consisted of whole blood. This chain uses TRBV7-8 with TRBJ2-4; the D is unclear. CDR3 bases: TGTGCCAGCAGCTTAGAGAGTCCGCCAGTCGGCATTCAGTACTTC. Residues: CASSLESPPVGIQYF.